This is a list of T cell receptor beta chains from one sample in a study of control samples from healthy donors and cancer patients. Assay used: immunoSEQ multiplex PCR; TCRdb lists only in-frame clones, some missing. The data hold roughly 200,000 clones, with 91% observed a single time. Material for sequencing was blood. The origin of the receptors is a man younger than 40 in good health. Each CDR3 is given with its conserved first and last residue. The D gene is left open where the match is weak. Clone size is shown for a subset of rows, as once, few, many or a class of expanded clone.

size,V,D,J,CDR3,DNA
.,TRBV2,TRBD2,TRBJ2-3,CASSPRLAGALRDTQYF,TGTGCCAGCAGTCCTCGACTAGCGGGGGCCCTGCGAGATACGCAGTATTTT
few,TRBV27,.,TRBJ1-1,CASSLRGKTGFTEAFF,TGTGCCAGCAGTCTCCGGGGAAAAACAGGATTCACTGAAGCTTTCTTT
.,TRBV5-6,.,TRBJ2-3,CASSFPAGPDTQYF,TGTGCCAGCAGCTTTCCGGCGGGCCCAGATACGCAGTATTTT
.,TRBV11-2,TRBD2,TRBJ2-7,CASSLSGLAGAYEQYF,TGTGCCAGCAGCTTAAGCGGACTAGCGGGGGCCTACGAGCAGTACTTC
.,TRBV6-5,.,TRBJ1-2,CASSSPGQSRTGYTF,TGTGCCAGCAGCTCTCCGGGACAATCGAGAACAGGCTACACCTTC
few,TRBV15,.,TRBJ2-1,CATSRVQRLFSYNEQFF,TGTGCCACCAGCAGAGTACAGCGCCTCTTCTCCTACAATGAGCAGTTCTTC
.,TRBV29-1,.,TRBJ2-1,CSVRGGVSYNEQFF,TGCAGCGTTAGAGGAGGGGTCTCCTACAATGAGCAGTTCTTC
.,TRBV10-3,.,TRBJ1-3,CAISEGGTTGNTIYF,TGTGCCATCAGTGAGGGTGGCACCACTGGAAACACCATATATTTT
.,TRBV4-2,.,TRBJ1-2,CASSQDSRVRLRGYTF,TGTGCCAGCAGCCAAGATAGCAGGGTTCGGTTAAGGGGCTACACCTTC
.,TRBV29-1,.,TRBJ2-7,CSVAPKAYEQYF,TGCAGCGTGGCCCCTAAGGCCTACGAGCAGTACTTC
.,TRBV3-1/TRBV3-2,.,TRBJ2-1,CASSPSRLGKFF,TGTGCCAGCAGCCCATCTAGGCTAGGGAAGTTCTTC
.,TRBV7-9,.,TRBJ1-3,CASSPRRGNSLLNTIYF,TGTGCCAGCAGCCCCCGGAGGGGGAATTCATTGCTCAACACCATATATTTT
few,TRBV5-4,TRBD1,TRBJ1-4,CASTNRGREKLFF,TGTGCCAGCACCAACAGGGGGCGAGAAAAACTGTTTTTT
.,TRBV11-3,.,TRBJ2-5,CASSLEQGETQYF,TGTGCCAGCAGCTTAGAACAGGGAGAGACCCAGTACTTC
.,TRBV3-1/TRBV3-2,.,TRBJ1-6,CASSQDPAGDSPLHF,TGTGCCAGCAGCCAAGACCCGGCAGGAGATTCACCCCTCCACTTT
.,TRBV6-5,.,TRBJ2-3,CASSTGTQDTQYF,TGTGCCAGCAGCACTGGGACTCAAGATACGCAGTATTTT
.,TRBV5-1,.,TRBJ1-6,CASRSMGGADSPLHF,TGCGCCAGCAGGAGTATGGGGGGCGCGGATTCACCCCTCCACTTT
.,TRBV6-5,TRBD1,TRBJ1-5,CASSRDRGSNQPQHF,TGTGCCAGCAGCCGCGACAGGGGAAGCAATCAGCCCCAGCATTTT
once,TRBV27,.,TRBJ1-5,CASKRGVGNQPQHF,TGTGCCAGCAAAAGGGGGGTCGGCAATCAGCCCCAGCATTTT
.,TRBV5-1,.,TRBJ2-7,CASSDGTEGIEQYF,TGCGCCAGCAGCGACGGGACGGAAGGAATCGAGCAGTACTTC
.,TRBV9,TRBD1,TRBJ1-6,CASSVGRDSYNSPLHF,TGTGCCAGCAGCGTAGGACGGGACAGCTATAATTCACCCCTCCACTTT
.,TRBV28,TRBD1,TRBJ1-1,CASSYRGDTEAFF,TGTGCCAGCAGTTACAGGGGTGACACTGAAGCTTTCTTT
.,TRBV13,.,TRBJ2-4,CASSLGVGIAKNIQYF,TGTGCCAGCAGCTTAGGAGTCGGGATAGCCAAAAACATTCAGTACTTC
.,TRBV3-1/TRBV3-2,.,TRBJ2-3,CASSQHRGRTDTQYF,TGTGCCAGCAGCCAACATCGGGGTCGGACAGATACGCAGTATTTT
.,TRBV6-4,TRBD1,TRBJ2-1,CASSEMDRGGLNEQFF,TGTGCCAGCAGTGAAATGGACAGGGGGGGACTCAATGAGCAGTTCTTC
.,TRBV14,.,TRBJ1-4,CASSAGLNEKLFF,TGTGCCAGCAGCGCAGGGTTGAATGAAAAACTGTTTTTT
once,TRBV23-1,TRBD1,TRBJ1-5,CALAGGQGENQPQHF,TGCGCCCTAGCGGGGGGACAGGGGGAAAATCAGCCCCAGCATTTT
.,TRBV12-3/TRBV12-4,.,TRBJ2-7,CASSLQAYEQYF,TGTGCCAGCAGTTTACAGGCCTACGAGCAGTACTTC
.,TRBV7-8,TRBD1,TRBJ1-1,CASSLRQGLGDTEAFF,TGTGCCAGCAGCTTAAGACAGGGCCTGGGGGACACTGAAGCTTTCTTT
.,TRBV2,.,TRBJ1-1,CARETIGDTEAFF,TGTGCCAGAGAGACAATCGGGGACACTGAAGCTTTCTTT
.,TRBV18,.,TRBJ1-6,CASSQQGNPPLHF,TGTGCCAGCTCACAACAGGGTAATCCACCCCTCCACTTT
.,TRBV10-2,.,TRBJ1-3,CASSGGSGNTIYF,TGCGCCAGCAGTGGGGGGTCCGGAAACACCATATATTTT
.,TRBV6-5,.,TRBJ2-1,CAIVNTGTLGNEQFF,TGTGCCATCGTGAATACGGGGACGTTAGGGAATGAGCAGTTCTTC
.,TRBV6-5,.,TRBJ1-1,CASRSGFERAEAFF,TGTGCCAGCAGGTCAGGGTTCGAACGGGCTGAAGCTTTCTTT
.,TRBV24-1,.,TRBJ2-3,CATSDLDFAGTDTQYF,TGTGCCACCAGTGATTTGGACTTTGCGGGCACAGATACGCAGTATTTT
once,TRBV20-1,.,TRBJ1-2,CSADGDYGYTF,TGCAGTGCGGACGGGGATTATGGCTACACCTTC
.,TRBV2,.,TRBJ1-6,CASSARGRNSPLHF,TGTGCCAGCAGTGCACGGGGGCGGAATTCACCCCTCCACTTT
.,TRBV18,TRBD1,TRBJ2-7,CASSVSPGQGDSEQYF,TGTGCCAGCTCGGTGTCGCCGGGACAGGGTGACTCCGAGCAGTACTTC
.,TRBV21-1,.,TRBJ2-4,CASSKVSQIPLKNIQYF,TGTGCCAGCAGCAAAGTGTCCCAAATCCCCCTCAAAAACATTCAGTACTTC